The 28 T cell receptor beta chains below were found in one sample sequenced in a study of OX40 agonist ivuxolimab in advanced cancers. Generated by immunoSEQ multiplex PCR, the TCRdb table keeps only in-frame clones and is missing some. This sample has tens of thousands of clones, with 75% to 95% found just once. The sequences come from CD4+ or CD8+ T cells sorted from blood, collected in a trial of the OX40 agonist ivuxolimab. All receptors come from an adult with an advanced solid tumor such as melanoma, head and neck, liver or kidney cancer.

This chain uses TRBV6-6 with TRBJ2-7; D is unresolved. The germline gives CDR1 MNHNY, CDR2 SVGAGI (reference sequence). The CDR3 contains 14 residues. Between the trimmed V and J ends, which lost 6 bases and 3 bases, there was a span of 15 bases. The chain's CDR3 is CASSHTAGDYEQYF. The CDR3 coding sequence is TGTGCCAGCAGCCATACAGCTGGGGACTACGAGCAGTACTTC.

The gene calls are TRBV28 and TRBJ2-6; no clear D gene. This CDR3 region has 15 residues. V dropped 1 base and J dropped 4 bases, with 8 bases sitting between them. The germline CDR1 and CDR2 sequences are MDHEN and SYDVKM. The CDR3 nucleotides read TGTGCCAGCAGTTTATTTGCTTCGGGGGCCAACGTCCTGACTTTC. Translation: CASSLFASGANVLTF.

V and J are TRBV2 and TRBJ1-4; D not certain. The length of the CDR3 is 13 residues. V was shortened by 6 bases and J by 0 bases, with 5 bases between the two germline ends. Germline V lookup: CDR1 SNHLY, CDR2 FYNNEI. CDR3 loop: CASRKSTNEKLFF. The CDR3 DNA reads TGTGCCAGCAGGAAATCAACTAATGAAAAACTGTTTTTT.

The chain carries TRBV14 and TRBJ2-1; D perhaps matches TRBD1 (5 bases). The CDR3 has 16 residues. The germline V and J ends were trimmed by 6 bases and 8 bases, with 23 bases remaining between them. Germline lookup yields CDR1 SGHDN and CDR2 FVKESK. CDR3 protein: CASSQTTAPKRHEQFF. CDR3 DNA sequence: TGTGCCAGCAGTCAAACGACAGCTCCCAAGCGTCATGAGCAGTTCTTC.

The genes are TRBV7-3 and TRBJ2-7; perhaps TRBD2 as D (6 bases). Trimming stripped 2 bases from V and 6 bases from J, with 11 bases between. The V gene's germline CDR1 is SGHTA and CDR2 FQGTGA. The CDR3 contains 13 residues. This CDR3 reads CASSLAPTSEQYF. CDR3 sequence (DNA): TGTGCCAGCAGCTTAGCGCCGACTAGCGAGCAGTACTTC.

The chain uses TRBV18 and TRBJ2-5, with D perhaps matching TRBD1 or TRBD2 (9 bases each). This CDR3 contains 15 residues. CDR1 and CDR2 (germline): KGHSH, LQKENI. Trimming removed 2 bases at V and 8 bases at J, with 18 bases between. CDR3 nucleotide sequence: TGTGCCAGCTCACCAGAGACAGGGGGACTAGCTACCCAGTACTTC. This encodes CASSPETGGLATQYF.

The genes are TRBV9 and TRBJ2-1; D unclear. The CDR3 covers 16 residues. The germline CDR1 and CDR2 sequences are SGDLS and YYNGEE. Trimming removed 3 bases at V and 2 bases at J, with 15 bases between. CDR3 bases: TGTGCCAGCAGCGCCCTGATAGATGCTCCCTACAATGAGCAGTTCTTC. Its translation: CASSALIDAPYNEQFF. Looking up the rest from reference TRBV9 and TRBJ2-1 gives the full variable domain: DSGVTQTPKHLITATGQRVTLRCSPRSGDLSVYWYQQSLDQGLQFLIQYYNGEERAKGNILERFSAQQFPDLHSELNLSSLELGDSALYFCASSALIDAPYNEQFFGPGTRLTVL.

The chain uses TRBV7-6 and TRBJ1-1, with D possibly TRBD1 on 6 matching bases. This CDR3 spans 14 amino acids. The germline gives CDR1 SGHVS, CDR2 FNYEAQ. The V gene lost 1 base and the J gene lost 1 base, with 7 bases spanning the gap. The CDR3 bases are TGTGCCAGCAGCTTAGGGGGGGCGAACACTGAAGCTTTCTTT. Its translation: CASSLGGANTEAFF.

V gene TRBV18 combines with J gene TRBJ1-3; a weak D match, TRBD1 (6 bases). CDR3 length equals 14 residues. Per the germline V gene, CDR1 is KGHSH and CDR2 is LQKENI. V was shortened by 4 bases and J by 1 base, with 8 bases between the two germline ends. The CDR3 nucleotides read TGTGCCAGCTCACTAACAGGGTCTGGAAACACCATATATTTT. Translation: CASSLTGSGNTIYF.

This clone is labeled as medium-sized. This chain links TRBV7-9 with TRBJ2-7, with D possibly TRBD1 on 6 matching bases. The CDR3 runs to 12 residues. V was clipped by 5 bases and J by 8 bases, with 13 bases between them. Per the germline V gene, CDR1 is SEHNR and CDR2 is FQNEAQ (reference sequence). This CDR3 is CASSAETGKQYF. The CDR3, as DNA: TGTGCCAGCAGCGCTGAAACAGGGAAGCAGTACTTC.

The V gene is TRBV30, the J gene TRBJ1-1; tentative D call: TRBD1 (6 bases). The length of the CDR3 is 14 residues. Trimming removed 2 bases at V and 9 bases at J, with 19 bases between. Germline values: CDR1 GTSNPN, CDR2 SVGIG (reference sequence). CDR3 coding DNA: TGTGCCTGGAGTTTGGGGGCAGCCCTAGGCCAAGCTTTCTTT. As protein: CAWSLGAALGQAFF. The variable domain in full, completed from reference TRBV30 and TRBJ1-1, reads SQTIHQWPATLVQPVGSPLSLECTVEGTSNPNLYWYRQAAGRGLQLLFYSVGIGQISSEVPQNLSASRPQDRQFILSSKKLLLSDSGFYLCAWSLGAALGQAFFGQGTRLTVV.

This chain uses TRBV10-3 with TRBJ2-3; D tentatively reads TRBD1 or TRBD2 (5 bases each). V lost 7 bases, J lost 2 bases, and 16 bases lay in between. Germline V lookup: CDR1 ENHRY, CDR2 SYGVKD. This CDR3 contains 15 residues. CDR3 amino acids: CAITAARDLTDTQYF. The CDR3 DNA sequence: TGTGCCATCACCGCGGCCCGGGACCTCACAGATACGCAGTATTTT.

This clone was observed a single time. This chain joins TRBV7-2 and TRBJ2-7; 7 bases agree with TRBD2. The CDR3 contains 17 residues. V was clipped by 0 bases and J by 0 bases; unmatched bases: 8. Germline CDR1 and CDR2: SGHTA and FQGNSA. CDR3 sequence (DNA): TGTGCCAGCAGCTTAGCGGGACCTAGCGGTTTCTCCTACGAGCAGTACTTC. Translating gives CASSLAGPSGFSYEQYF.

This chain links TRBV9 with TRBJ2-7, with D perhaps given as TRBD1 or TRBD2 (5 bases each). V shed 4 bases and J shed 2 bases, with 13 bases lying between them. Per germline, CDR1 SGDLS and CDR2 YYNGEE. CDR3 length equals 14 residues. CDR3 loop: CASSPGRRAYEQYF. In DNA, the CDR3 is TGTGCCAGCAGCCCGGGACGCCGGGCCTACGAGCAGTACTTC.

This rearrangement joins TRBV30 to TRBJ2-7, with 7 nucleotides matching TRBD2. This CDR3 is 10 amino acids long. The ends lost 8 bases at V and 3 bases at J; junction bases unmatched: 1. From germline, CDR1 is GTSNPN and CDR2 SVGIG (reference sequence). This chain's CDR3 is CAGGGYEQYF. The CDR3 nucleotides read TGTGCCGGGGGGGGCTACGAGCAGTACTTC.

Notes on this clone: At one end the junction does not follow the germline gene, possibly because of a read error. The rearrangement joins TRBV2 to TRBJ1-5; D call uncertain. The CDR3 has 12 residues. From germline, CDR1 is SNHLY and CDR2 FYNNEI. The CDR3 protein is CASREGHQPQHF. CDR3 coding DNA: TGTGCCAGCAGAGAAGGCCATCAGCCCCAGCATTTT.

The V call is TRBV27, the J call TRBJ2-5; 8 bases line up with TRBD1. V dropped 11 bases and J dropped 7; count of bases not matched to a gene: 12. CDR3 length: 13 residues. Germline CDR1 is MNHEY and CDR2 is SMNVEV (reference sequence). The CDR3 region is CAVGQAPVRTQYF. The CDR3 DNA follows: TGTGCCGTGGGACAGGCCCCCGTCCGGACCCAGTACTTC.

CDR3 DNA: TGTGCCAGCAGTGCATACAGCTACACTGAAGCTTTCTTT. It specifies CASSAYSYTEAFF. This chain connects TRBV25-1 to TRBJ1-1; D unresolved. The CDR3 consists of 13 residues. Germline values: CDR1 MGHDK, CDR2 SYGVNS. Trimming took 4 bases from V and 3 from J, leaving 9 bases between them.

The chain has TRBV28 and TRBJ2-7; 8 bases match TRBD2. The CDR3 is 14 residues long. Germline V gene lookup returns CDR1 MDHEN and CDR2 SYDVKM. V lost 5 bases to trimming and J lost 3 bases; unmatched junction nucleotides: 6. The CDR3 sequence is CASSQRGTDYEQYF. CDR3 DNA sequence: TGTGCCAGCAGTCAGCGGGGGACGGACTACGAGCAGTACTTC.

The genes are TRBV2 and TRBJ2-3; a weak D match, TRBD2 (5 bases). From germline, CDR1 is SNHLY and CDR2 FYNNEI. Deletions cut 2 bases from V and 5 bases from J, with 14 bases between. The CDR3 has 15 residues. This chain's CDR3 is CASSEPMGRGDTQYF. The CDR3 region has the DNA TGTGCCAGCAGTGAACCGATGGGGAGAGGAGATACGCAGTATTTT.

The chain has TRBV30 and TRBJ2-7; 7 positions agree with TRBD1. V shed 5 bases, J shed 1 base, and the junction held 2 bases outside the gene matches. CDR3 length equals 12 residues. In germline, CDR1 is GTSNPN, CDR2 SVGIG (reference sequence). CDR3 bases: TGTGCCTGGGACAGGGTATCCTACGAGCAGTACTTC. This encodes CAWDRVSYEQYF.

In nucleotides, the CDR3 is TGTGCCAGCAGTGGGACACCAAAGTACGAGCAGTACTTC. It translates to CASSGTPKYEQYF. The rearrangement links TRBV28 to TRBJ2-7, with TRBD1 as a possible D gene (6 bases). CDR3 length: 13 residues. The V gene's germline CDR1 is MDHEN and CDR2 SYDVKM. V shed 5 bases and J shed 4 bases, with 12 bases lying between them.

This chain uses TRBV7-6 with TRBJ2-2, with TRBD1 identical over 9 bases. Germline loops: CDR1 SGHVS, CDR2 FNYEAQ. V lost 2 bases and J lost 6; bases outside the gene matches: 7. The length of the CDR3 is 16 residues. The CDR3 protein is CASSLRYRGRSGELFF. The CDR3 DNA sequence: TGTGCCAGCAGCTTACGTTACAGGGGGCGATCCGGGGAGCTGTTTTTT.

V gene TRBV28 combines with J gene TRBJ2-7; D unresolved. The CDR3 has 14 residues. Germline CDR1 and CDR2: MDHEN and SYDVKM. Trimming left V 4 bases short and J 2 bases short, with 12 bases between. In nucleotides, the CDR3 is TGTGCCAGCAGTTCCTCCCCAGGAACCTACGAGCAGTACTTC. Protein product: CASSSSPGTYEQYF.

The V gene is TRBV28, the J gene TRBJ1-2, with TRBD1 matching 9 bases. CDR3 length: 16 amino acids. The ends lost 6 bases at V and 6 bases at J; junction bases unmatched: 14. Per the germline V gene, CDR1 is MDHEN and CDR2 is SYDVKM. The CDR3, as DNA: TGTGCCAGCAGCCCCTTTATTCCTGACAGGGGGGATGGCTACACCTTC. Protein sequence: CASSPFIPDRGDGYTF.

J is TRBJ1-6 and V is TRBV28; 8 bases map to TRBD1. Germline V CDR1 and CDR2: MDHEN, SYDVKM. CDR3 size: 15 residues. The ends lost 7 bases at V and 2 bases at J; junction bases unmatched: 4. CDR3 bases: TGTGCCAGCACTACAGGGGGGACCTATAATTCACCCCTCCACTTT. This gives the protein CASTTGGTYNSPLHF.

The chain couples TRBV4-1 to TRBJ1-2, with 9 bases aligning to TRBD1. Germline CDR1 is MGHRA and CDR2 is YSYEKL. CDR3 size: 14 residues. J gave up 2 bases and V 4 bases, and 2 bases lay outside the gene matches. CDR3 DNA: TGCGCCAGCAGCCCCGGACAGGGGAACTATGGCTACACCTTC. This translates into CASSPGQGNYGYTF.

V gene TRBV19 combines with J gene TRBJ1-1, with a tentative D call TRBD1 (6 bases). Germline V gene sequence: CDR1 LNHDA, CDR2 SQIVND (reference sequence). This CDR3 spans 15 amino acids. The V end lost 6 bases, the J end lost 5 bases, and 19 bases lay between the germline ends. As DNA, the CDR3 is TGTGCCAGTAGACCGACAACAGGGCCGTGGACTGAAGCTTTCTTT. Translating gives CASRPTTGPWTEAFF. The complete variable domain, with remaining parts taken from reference TRBV19 and TRBJ1-1, reads DGGITQSPKYLFRKEGQNVTLSCEQNLNHDAMYWYRQDPGQGLRLIYYSQIVNDFQKGDIAEGYSVSREKKESFPLTVTSAQKNPTAFYLCASRPTTGPWTEAFFGQGTRLTVV.